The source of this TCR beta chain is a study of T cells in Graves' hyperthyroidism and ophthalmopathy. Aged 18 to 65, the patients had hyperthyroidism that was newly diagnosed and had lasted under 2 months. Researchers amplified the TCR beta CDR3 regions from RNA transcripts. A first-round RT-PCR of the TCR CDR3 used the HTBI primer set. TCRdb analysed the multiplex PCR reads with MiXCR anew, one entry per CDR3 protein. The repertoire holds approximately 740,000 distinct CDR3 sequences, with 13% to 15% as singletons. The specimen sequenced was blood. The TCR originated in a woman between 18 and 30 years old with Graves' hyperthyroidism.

This CDR3 is CASSLRSAGVGPYEQYF. The CDR3 DNA is TGTGCCAGCAGCCTCAGAAGCGCAGGGGTCGGGCCCTACGAGCAGTACTTC. The chain carries TRBV28 and TRBJ2-7; TRBD1 is a possible D gene (6 bases). This CDR3 is built from 17 residues. V lost 6 bases, J lost 2 bases, and 23 bases lay in between. CDR1 is MDHEN, CDR2 SYDVKM, per germline. Together with reference TRBV28 and TRBJ2-7, the CDR3 gives the full variable domain: DVKVTQSSRYLVKRTGEKVFLECVQDMDHENMFWYRQDPGLGLRLIYFSYDVKMKEKGDIPEGYSVSREKKERFSLILESASTNQTSMYLCASSLRSAGVGPYEQYFGPGTRLTVT.